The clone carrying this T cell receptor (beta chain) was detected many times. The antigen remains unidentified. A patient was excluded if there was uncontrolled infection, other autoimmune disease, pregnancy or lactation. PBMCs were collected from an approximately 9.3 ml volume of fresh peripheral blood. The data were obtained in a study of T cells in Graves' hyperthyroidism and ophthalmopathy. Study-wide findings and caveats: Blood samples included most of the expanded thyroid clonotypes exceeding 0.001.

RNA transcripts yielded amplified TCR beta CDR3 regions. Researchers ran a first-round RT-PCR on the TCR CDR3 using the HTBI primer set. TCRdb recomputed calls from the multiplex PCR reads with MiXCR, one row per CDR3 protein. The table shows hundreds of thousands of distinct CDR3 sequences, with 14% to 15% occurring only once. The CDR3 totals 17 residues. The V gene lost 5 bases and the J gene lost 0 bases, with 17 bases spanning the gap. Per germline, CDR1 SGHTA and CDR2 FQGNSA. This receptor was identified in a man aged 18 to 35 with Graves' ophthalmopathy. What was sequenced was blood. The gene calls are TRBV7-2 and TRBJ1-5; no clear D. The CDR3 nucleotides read TGTGCCAGCAGCCGATGGGAGGGCATGGGTAGCAATCAGCCCCAGCATTTT. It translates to CASSRWEGMGSNQPQHF.